This T cell receptor beta chain is from a study of blood T cells in healthy people across ages. Concerning this clonotype: What it binds is not known.

A second PCR of about 6 to 11 cycles used a sample-barcoded 5' primer and a J-beta primer mix. In TCRdb, the 5' RACE reads were re-called with MiXCR into one record per CDR3 protein. There are approximately 800,000 distinct CDR3 sequences in the sample; 58% occur only once, and approximately 21% lies in the top ten. Study-wide findings and caveats: Across the age range, TCR beta diversity per million T cells fell in a roughly linear way.

V lost 0 bases and J 13 bases, leaving 12 bases between the germline ends. Germline CDR1 is LGHNA and CDR2 is YNFKEQ. CDR3 size: 12 residues. The sequence was obtained from a man in his thirties or forties in good health. J is TRBJ2-5 and V is TRBV4-2; possibly TRBD2 for D (6 bases). Specimen: blood. This chain's CDR3 is CASSQEGGRAYF. In DNA, the CDR3 is TGTGCCAGCAGCCAAGAGGGGGGTAGGGCGTACTTC.